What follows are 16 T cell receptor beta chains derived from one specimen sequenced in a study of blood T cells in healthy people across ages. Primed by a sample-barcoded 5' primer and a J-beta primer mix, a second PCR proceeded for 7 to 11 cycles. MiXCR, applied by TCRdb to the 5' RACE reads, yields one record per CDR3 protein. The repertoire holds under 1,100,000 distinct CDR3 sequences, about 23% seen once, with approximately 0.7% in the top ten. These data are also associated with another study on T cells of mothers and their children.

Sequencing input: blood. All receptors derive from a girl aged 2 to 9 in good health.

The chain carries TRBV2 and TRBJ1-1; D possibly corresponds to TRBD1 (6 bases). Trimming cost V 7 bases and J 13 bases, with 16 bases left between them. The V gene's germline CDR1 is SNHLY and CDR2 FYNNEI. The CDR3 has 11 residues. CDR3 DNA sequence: TGTGCCAGCACCAGTACAGGGATAGGTTTCTTT. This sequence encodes CASTSTGIGFF.

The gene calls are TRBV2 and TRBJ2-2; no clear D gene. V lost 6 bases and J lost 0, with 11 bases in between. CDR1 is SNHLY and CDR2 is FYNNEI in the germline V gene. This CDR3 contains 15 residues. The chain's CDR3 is CASREIDTNTGELFF. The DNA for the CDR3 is TGTGCCAGCAGGGAGATCGACACGAACACCGGGGAGCTGTTTTTT.

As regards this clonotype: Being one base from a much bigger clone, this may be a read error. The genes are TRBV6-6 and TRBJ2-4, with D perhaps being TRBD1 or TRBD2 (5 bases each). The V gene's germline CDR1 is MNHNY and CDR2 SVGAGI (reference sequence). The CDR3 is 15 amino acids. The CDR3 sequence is CASTRERGQENIRYF. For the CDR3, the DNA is TGTGCCAGCACCCGAGAACGGGGCCAGGAAAACATTCGGTACTTC.

CDR3 loop: CSARGLADRGLMETQYF. The CDR3 nucleotides read TGCAGTGCTCGGGGTCTGGCAGACAGGGGGTTGATGGAGACCCAGTACTTC. The rearrangement joins TRBV20-1 to TRBJ2-5, with 9 bases identical to TRBD1. The CDR3 is made up of 17 amino acids. Germline CDR1 DFQATT, CDR2 SNEGSKA (reference sequence). The V gene end was trimmed by 5 bases and the J gene end by 5 bases; junction bases not matched to a gene: 18.

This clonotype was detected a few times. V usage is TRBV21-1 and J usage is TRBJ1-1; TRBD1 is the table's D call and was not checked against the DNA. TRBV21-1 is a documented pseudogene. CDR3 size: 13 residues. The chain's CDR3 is CASSPYDRDEAFF. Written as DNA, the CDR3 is TGTGCCAGCAGCCCCTACGACAGGGATGAAGCTTTCTTT.

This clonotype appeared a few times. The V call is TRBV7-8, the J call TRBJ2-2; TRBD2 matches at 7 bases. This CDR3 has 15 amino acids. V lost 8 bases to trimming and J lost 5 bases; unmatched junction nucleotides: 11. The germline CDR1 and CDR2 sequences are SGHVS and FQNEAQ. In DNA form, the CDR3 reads TGTGCCAGCCAGAAGGCGGGAGTGGTGACCGGGGAGCTGTTTTTT. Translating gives CASQKAGVVTGELFF.

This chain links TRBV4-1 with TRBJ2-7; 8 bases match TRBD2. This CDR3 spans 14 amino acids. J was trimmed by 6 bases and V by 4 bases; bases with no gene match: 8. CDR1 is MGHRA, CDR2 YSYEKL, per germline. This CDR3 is CASSLASGSSEQYF. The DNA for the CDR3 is TGCGCCAGCAGCCTCGCGAGCGGGAGTAGCGAGCAGTACTTC.

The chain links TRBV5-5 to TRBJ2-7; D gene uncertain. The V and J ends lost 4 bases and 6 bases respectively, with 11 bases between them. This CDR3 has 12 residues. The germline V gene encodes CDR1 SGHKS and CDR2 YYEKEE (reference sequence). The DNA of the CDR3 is TGTGCCAGCAGCCAAGGGATCGGCGAGCAGTACTTC. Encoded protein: CASSQGIGEQYF.

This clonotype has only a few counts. CDR3 protein: CASSLDNAPGNEQFF. In DNA, the CDR3 is TGTGCCAGCAGCTTAGATAACGCCCCAGGAAATGAGCAGTTCTTC. This chain uses TRBV11-3 with TRBJ2-1; no definite D call. The V gene's germline CDR1 is SGHNT and CDR2 YENEEA. The V end lost 0 bases, the J end lost 7 bases, and 13 bases lay between the germline ends. The CDR3 contains 15 residues.

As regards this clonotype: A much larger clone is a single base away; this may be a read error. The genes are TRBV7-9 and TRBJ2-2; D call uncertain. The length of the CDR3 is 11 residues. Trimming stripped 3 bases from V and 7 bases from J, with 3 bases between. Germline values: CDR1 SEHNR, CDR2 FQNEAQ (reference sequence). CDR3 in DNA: TGTGCCAGCAGCTTTGTCGGGGAGCTGTTTTTT. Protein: CASSFVGELFF. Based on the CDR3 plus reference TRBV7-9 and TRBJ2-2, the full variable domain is DTGVSQNPRHKITKRGQNVTFRCDPISEHNRLYWYRQTLGQGPEFLTYFQNEAQLEKSRLLSDRFSAERPKGSFSTLEIQRTEQGDSAMYLCASSFVGELFFGEGSRLTVL.

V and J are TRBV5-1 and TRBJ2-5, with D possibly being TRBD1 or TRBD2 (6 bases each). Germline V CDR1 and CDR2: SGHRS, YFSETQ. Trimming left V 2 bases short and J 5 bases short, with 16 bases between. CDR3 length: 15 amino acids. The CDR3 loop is CASSFGGVGGETQYF. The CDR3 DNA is TGCGCCAGCAGCTTCGGGGGCGTGGGTGGCGAGACCCAGTACTTC.

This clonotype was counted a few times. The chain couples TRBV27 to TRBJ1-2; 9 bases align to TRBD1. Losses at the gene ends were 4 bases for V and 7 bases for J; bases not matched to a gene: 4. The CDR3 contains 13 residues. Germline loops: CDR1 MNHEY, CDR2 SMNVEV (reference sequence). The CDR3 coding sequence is TGTGCCAGCAGTTGGGGACAGGGTGCTGGCTACACCTTC. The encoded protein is CASSWGQGAGYTF.

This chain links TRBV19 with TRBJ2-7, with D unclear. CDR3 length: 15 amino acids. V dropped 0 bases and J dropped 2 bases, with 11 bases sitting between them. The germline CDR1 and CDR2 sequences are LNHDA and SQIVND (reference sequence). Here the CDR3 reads CASSIDQIGAYEQYF. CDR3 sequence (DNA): TGTGCCAGTAGTATAGATCAGATTGGGGCCTACGAGCAGTACTTC. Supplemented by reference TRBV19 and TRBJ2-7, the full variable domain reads DGGITQSPKYLFRKEGQNVTLSCEQNLNHDAMYWYRQDPGQGLRLIYYSQIVNDFQKGDIAEGYSVSREKKESFPLTVTSAQKNPTAFYLCASSIDQIGAYEQYFGPGTRLTVT.

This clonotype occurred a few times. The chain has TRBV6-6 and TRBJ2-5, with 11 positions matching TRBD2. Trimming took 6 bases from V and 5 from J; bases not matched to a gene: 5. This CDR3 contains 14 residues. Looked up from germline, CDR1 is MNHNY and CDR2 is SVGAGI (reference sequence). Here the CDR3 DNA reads TGTGCCAGCAGAAAAACTAGCGGGAGTGAGACCCAGTACTTC. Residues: CASRKTSGSETQYF.

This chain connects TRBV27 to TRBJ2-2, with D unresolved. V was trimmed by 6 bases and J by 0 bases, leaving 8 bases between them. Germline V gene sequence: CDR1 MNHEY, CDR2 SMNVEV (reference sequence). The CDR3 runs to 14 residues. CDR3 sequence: CASRESPNTGELFF. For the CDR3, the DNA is TGTGCCAGCAGGGAGTCTCCGAACACCGGGGAGCTGTTTTTT.

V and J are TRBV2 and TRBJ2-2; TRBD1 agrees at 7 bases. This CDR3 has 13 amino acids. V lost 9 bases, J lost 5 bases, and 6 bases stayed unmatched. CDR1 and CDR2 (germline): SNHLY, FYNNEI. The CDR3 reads CARLRQGTGELFF. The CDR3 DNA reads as TGTGCCAGGCTGAGACAGGGAACCGGGGAGCTGTTTTTT.